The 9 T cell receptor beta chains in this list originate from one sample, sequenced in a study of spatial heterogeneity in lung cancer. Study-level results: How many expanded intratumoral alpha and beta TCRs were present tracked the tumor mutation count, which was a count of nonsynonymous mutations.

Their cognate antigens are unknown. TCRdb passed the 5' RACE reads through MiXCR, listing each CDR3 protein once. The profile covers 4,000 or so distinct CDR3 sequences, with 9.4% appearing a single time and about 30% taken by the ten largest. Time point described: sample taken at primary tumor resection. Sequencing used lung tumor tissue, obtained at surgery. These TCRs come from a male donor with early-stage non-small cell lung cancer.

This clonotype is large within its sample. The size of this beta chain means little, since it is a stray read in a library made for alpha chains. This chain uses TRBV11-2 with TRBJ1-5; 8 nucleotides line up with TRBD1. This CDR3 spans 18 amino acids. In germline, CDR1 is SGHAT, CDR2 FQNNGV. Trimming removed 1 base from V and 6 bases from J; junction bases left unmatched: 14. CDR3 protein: CASSLVFSGGTGGQPQHF. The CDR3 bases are TGTGCCAGCAGCTTAGTTTTTTCCGGCGGGACAGGAGGTCAGCCCCAGCATTTT. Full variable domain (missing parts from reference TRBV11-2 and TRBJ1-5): EAGVAQSPRYKIIEKRQSVAFWCNPISGHATLYWYQQILGQGPKLLIQFQNNGVVDDSQLPKDRFSAERLKGVDSTLKIQPAKLEDSAVYLCASSLVFSGGTGGQPQHFGDGTRLSIL.

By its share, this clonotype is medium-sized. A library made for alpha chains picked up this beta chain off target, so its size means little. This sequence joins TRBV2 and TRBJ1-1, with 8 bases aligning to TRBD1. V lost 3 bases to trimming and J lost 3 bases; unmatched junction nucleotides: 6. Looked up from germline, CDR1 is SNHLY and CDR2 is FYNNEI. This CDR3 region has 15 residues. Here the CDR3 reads CASSDRGRGDTEAFF. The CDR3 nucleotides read TGTGCCAGCAGTGACAGGGGGCGCGGGGACACTGAAGCTTTCTTT.

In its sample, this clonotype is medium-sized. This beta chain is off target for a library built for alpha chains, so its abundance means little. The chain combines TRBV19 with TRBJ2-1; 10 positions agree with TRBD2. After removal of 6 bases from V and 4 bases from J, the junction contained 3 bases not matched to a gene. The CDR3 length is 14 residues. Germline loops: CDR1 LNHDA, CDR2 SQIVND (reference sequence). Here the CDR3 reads CASRAGGGYNEQFF. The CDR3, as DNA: TGTGCCAGTAGAGCGGGAGGGGGGTACAATGAGCAGTTCTTC. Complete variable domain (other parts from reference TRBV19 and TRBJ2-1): DGGITQSPKYLFRKEGQNVTLSCEQNLNHDAMYWYRQDPGQGLRLIYYSQIVNDFQKGDIAEGYSVSREKKESFPLTVTSAQKNPTAFYLCASRAGGGYNEQFFGPGTRLTVL.

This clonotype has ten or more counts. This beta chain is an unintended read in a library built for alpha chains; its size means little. The CDR3 loop is CASSYSDGTVYF. The CDR3 DNA reads TGTGCCAGCAGTTACTCGGACGGGACGGTTTACTTC. The rearrangement joins TRBV6-6 to TRBJ2-7; D may be TRBD1 or TRBD2 (5 bases each). The CDR3 has 12 residues. Germline V gene lookup returns CDR1 MNHNY and CDR2 SVGAGI (reference sequence). V was cut by 0 bases and J by 13 bases, with 13 bases left in between.

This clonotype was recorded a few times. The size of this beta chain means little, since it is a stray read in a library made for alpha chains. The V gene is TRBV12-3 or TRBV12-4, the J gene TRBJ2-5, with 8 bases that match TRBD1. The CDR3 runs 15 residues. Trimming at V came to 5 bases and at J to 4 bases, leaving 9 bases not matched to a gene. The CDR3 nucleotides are TGTGCCAGCAGTCCCCAGACAGGGGCGGCAGAGACCCAGTACTTC. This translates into CASSPQTGAAETQYF.

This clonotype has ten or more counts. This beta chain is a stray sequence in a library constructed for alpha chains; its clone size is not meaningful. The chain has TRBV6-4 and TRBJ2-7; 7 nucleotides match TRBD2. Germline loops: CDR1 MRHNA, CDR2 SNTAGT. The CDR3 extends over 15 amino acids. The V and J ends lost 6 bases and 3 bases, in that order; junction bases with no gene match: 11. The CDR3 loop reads CASRGGGSGDYEQYF. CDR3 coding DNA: TGTGCCAGCAGGGGGGGAGGGAGCGGCGACTACGAGCAGTACTTC.

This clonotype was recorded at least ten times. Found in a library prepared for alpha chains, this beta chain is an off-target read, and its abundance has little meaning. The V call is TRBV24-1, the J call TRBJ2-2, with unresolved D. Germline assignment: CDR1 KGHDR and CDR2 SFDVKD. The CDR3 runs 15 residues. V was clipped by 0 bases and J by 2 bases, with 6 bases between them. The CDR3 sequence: CATSDLRLNTGELFF. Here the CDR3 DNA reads TGTGCCACCAGTGATTTGCGGCTTAACACCGGGGAGCTGTTTTTT.

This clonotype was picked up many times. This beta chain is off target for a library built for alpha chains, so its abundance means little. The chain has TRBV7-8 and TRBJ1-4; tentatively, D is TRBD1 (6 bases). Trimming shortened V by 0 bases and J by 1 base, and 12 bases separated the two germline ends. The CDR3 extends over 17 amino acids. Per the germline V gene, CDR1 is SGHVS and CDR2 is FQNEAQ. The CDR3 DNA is TGTGCCAGCAGCTTAGCAGCGGGGGCTCGAACTAATGAAAAACTGTTTTTT. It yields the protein CASSLAAGARTNEKLFF.

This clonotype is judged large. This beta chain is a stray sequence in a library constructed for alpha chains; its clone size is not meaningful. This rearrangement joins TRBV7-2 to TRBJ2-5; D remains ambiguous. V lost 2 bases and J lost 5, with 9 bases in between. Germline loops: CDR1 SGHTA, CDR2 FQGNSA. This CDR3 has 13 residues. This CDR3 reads CASSLNFGETQYF. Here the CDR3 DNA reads TGTGCCAGCAGCTTAAACTTCGGGGAGACCCAGTACTTC.